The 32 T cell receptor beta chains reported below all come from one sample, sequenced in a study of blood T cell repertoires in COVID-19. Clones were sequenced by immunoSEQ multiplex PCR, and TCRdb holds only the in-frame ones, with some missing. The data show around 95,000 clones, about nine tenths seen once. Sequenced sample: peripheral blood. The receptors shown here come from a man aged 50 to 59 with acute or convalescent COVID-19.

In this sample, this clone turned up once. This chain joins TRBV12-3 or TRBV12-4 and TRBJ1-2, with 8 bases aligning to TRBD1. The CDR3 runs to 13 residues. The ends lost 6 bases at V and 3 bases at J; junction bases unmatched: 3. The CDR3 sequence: CASRMTGDYGYTF. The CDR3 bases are TGTGCCAGCAGAATGACAGGGGACTATGGCTACACCTTC.

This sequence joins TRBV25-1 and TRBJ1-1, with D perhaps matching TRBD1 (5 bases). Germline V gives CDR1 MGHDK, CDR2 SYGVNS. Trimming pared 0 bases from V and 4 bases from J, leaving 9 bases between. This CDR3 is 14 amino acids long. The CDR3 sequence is CASSEYQGITEAFF. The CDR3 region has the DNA TGTGCCAGCAGTGAATATCAGGGTATCACTGAAGCTTTCTTT. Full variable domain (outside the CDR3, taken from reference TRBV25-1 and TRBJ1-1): EADIYQTPRYLVIGTGKKITLECSQTMGHDKMYWYQQDPGMELHLIHYSYGVNSTEKGDLSSESTVSRIRTEHFPLTLESARPSHTSQYLCASSEYQGITEAFFGQGTRLTVV.

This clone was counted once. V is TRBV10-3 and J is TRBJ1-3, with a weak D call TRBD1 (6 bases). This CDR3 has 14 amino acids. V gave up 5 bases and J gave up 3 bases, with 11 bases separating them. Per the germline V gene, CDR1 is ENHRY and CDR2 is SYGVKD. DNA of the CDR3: TGTGCCATCAGTATTGAGGGGGTTGGAAACACCATATATTTT. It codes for CAISIEGVGNTIYF.

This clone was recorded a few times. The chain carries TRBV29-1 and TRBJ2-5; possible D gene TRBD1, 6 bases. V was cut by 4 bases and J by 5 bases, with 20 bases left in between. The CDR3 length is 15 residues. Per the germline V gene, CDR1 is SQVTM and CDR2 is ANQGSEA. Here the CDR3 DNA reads TGCAGCGTTGGAATTACCGGGACAATGGGGGAGACCCAGTACTTC. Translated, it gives CSVGITGTMGETQYF.

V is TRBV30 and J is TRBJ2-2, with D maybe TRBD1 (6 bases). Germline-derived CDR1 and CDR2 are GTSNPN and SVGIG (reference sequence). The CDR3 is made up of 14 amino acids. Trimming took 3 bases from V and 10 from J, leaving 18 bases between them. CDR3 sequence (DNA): TGTGCCTGGAGAGGAAGAATACAGGGTGAGGAGCTGTTTTTT. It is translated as CAWRGRIQGEELFF. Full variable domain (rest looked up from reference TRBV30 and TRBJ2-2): SQTIHQWPATLVQPVGSPLSLECTVEGTSNPNLYWYRQAAGRGLQLLFYSVGIGQISSEVPQNLSASRPQDRQFILSSKKLLLSDSGFYLCAWRGRIQGEELFFGEGSRLTVL.

Here the CDR3 DNA reads TGTGCCAGCAGTTACCGATGGCCGAACAATCAGCCCCAGCATTTT. It codes for CASSYRWPNNQPQHF. V and J are TRBV6-2 or TRBV6-3 and TRBJ1-5; no reliable D call. Germline loops: CDR1 MNHEY, CDR2 SVGEGT. V lost 2 bases, J lost 3 bases, and 11 bases lay in between. The CDR3 runs 15 residues.

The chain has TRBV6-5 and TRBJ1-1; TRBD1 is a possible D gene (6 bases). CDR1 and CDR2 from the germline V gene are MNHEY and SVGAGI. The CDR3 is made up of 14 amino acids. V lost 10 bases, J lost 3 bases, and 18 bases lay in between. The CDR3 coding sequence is TGTGCCACCCACAGGGTTGTAGGGTACACTGAAGCTTTCTTT. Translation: CATHRVVGYTEAFF.

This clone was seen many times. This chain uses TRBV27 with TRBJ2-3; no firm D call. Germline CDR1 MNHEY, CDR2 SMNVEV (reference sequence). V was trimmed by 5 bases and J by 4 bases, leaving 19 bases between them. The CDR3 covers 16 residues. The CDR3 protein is CASSATPPRGADTQYF. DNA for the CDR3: TGTGCCAGCAGTGCTACCCCCCCTAGAGGCGCAGATACGCAGTATTTT.

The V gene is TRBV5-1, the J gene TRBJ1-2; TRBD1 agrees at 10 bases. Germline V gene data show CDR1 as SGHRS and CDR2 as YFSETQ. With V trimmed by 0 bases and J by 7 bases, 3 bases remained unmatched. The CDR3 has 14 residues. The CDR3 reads CASSLAGTGVGYTF. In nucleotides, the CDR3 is TGCGCCAGCAGCTTGGCCGGGACAGGGGTTGGCTACACCTTC.

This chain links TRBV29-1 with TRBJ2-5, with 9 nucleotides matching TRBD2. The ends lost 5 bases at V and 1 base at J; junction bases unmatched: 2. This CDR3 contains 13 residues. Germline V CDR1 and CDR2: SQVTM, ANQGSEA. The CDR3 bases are TGCAGCGTTTTGACTAGCGGCCAAGAGACCCAGTACTTC. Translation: CSVLTSGQETQYF.

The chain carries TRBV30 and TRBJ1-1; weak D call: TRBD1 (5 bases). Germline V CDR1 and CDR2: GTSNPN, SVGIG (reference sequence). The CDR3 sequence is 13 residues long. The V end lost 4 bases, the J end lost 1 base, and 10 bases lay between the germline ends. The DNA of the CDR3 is TGTGCCTGGAATCAGGGAGGGAACACTGAAGCTTTCTTT. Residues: CAWNQGGNTEAFF.

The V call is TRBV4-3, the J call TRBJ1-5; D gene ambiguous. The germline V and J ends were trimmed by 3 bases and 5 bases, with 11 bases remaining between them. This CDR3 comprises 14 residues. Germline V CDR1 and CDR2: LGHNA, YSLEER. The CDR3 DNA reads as TGCGCCAGCAGCCAGACTAAAAACTATCAGCCCCAGCATTTT. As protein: CASSQTKNYQPQHF.

CDR3 residues: CASSPTRLAERTGELFF. CDR3 DNA sequence: TGTGCCAGCTCACCCACTCGACTAGCGGAAAGGACCGGGGAGCTGTTTTTT. The chain employs TRBV18 and TRBJ2-2, with 9 bases fitting TRBD2. The CDR3 has 17 residues. J was trimmed by 5 bases and V by 3 bases; bases with no gene match: 10. CDR1 is KGHSH and CDR2 is LQKENI in the germline V gene.

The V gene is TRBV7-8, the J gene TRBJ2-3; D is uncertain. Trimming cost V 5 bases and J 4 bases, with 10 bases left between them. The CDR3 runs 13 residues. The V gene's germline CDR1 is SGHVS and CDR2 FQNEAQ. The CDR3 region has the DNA TGTGCCAGCAGCCCTCGGAGCGCAGATACGCAGTATTTT. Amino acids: CASSPRSADTQYF.

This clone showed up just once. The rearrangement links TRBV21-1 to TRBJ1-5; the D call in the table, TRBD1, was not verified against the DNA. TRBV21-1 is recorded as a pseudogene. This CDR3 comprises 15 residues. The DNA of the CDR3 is TGTGCCAGCAGCACAAGACAGGGAGGTAGTCAGCCCCAGCATTTT. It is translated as CASSTRQGGSQPQHF.

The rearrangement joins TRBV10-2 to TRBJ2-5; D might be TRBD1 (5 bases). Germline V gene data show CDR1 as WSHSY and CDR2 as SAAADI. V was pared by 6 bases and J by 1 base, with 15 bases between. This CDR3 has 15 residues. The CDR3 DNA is TGCGCCAGCAGCCCAGGGCCCCAGTCCCAAGAGACCCAGTACTTC. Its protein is CASSPGPQSQETQYF.

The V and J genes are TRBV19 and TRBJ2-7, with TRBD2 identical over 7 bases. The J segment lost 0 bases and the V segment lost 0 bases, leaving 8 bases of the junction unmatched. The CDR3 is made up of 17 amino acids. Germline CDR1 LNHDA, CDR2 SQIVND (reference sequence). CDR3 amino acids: CASSIDGEGGLSYEQYF. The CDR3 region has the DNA TGTGCCAGTAGTATAGACGGGGAGGGCGGGCTCTCCTACGAGCAGTACTTC.

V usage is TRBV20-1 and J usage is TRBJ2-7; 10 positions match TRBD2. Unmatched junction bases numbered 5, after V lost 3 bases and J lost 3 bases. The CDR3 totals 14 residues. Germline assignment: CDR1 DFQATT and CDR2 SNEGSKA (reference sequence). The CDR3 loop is CSASVLAGVYEQYF. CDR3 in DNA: TGCAGTGCTAGTGTGCTAGCGGGAGTCTACGAGCAGTACTTC.

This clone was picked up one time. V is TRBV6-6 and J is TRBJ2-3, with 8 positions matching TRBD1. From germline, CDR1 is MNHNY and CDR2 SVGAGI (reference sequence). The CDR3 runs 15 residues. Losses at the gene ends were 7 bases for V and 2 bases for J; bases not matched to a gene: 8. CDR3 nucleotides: TGTGCCAGCACCGACAGGGGACCCCCCACAGATACGCAGTATTTT. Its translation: CASTDRGPPTDTQYF.

CDR3 in DNA: TGTGCCAGCAGCAAAGATGGTACAGGGGGCGCGTCCTATAATTCACCCCTCCACTTT. Its protein product is CASSKDGTGGASYNSPLHF. The chain combines TRBV21-1 with TRBJ1-6; the DNA was not compared with TRBD1, the D call given in the table. TRBV21-1 is a listed pseudogene. This CDR3 is 19 amino acids long.

DNA of the CDR3: TGTGCCAGCCGTCTAGCGGGAGGGCCCTACGAGCAGTACTTC. It codes for CASRLAGGPYEQYF. The V call is TRBV6-5, the J call TRBJ2-7; 12 positions agree with TRBD2. Germline lookup yields CDR1 MNHEY and CDR2 SVGAGI. The CDR3 loop spans 14 amino acids. V was clipped by 8 bases and J by 2 bases; unmatched bases: 4.

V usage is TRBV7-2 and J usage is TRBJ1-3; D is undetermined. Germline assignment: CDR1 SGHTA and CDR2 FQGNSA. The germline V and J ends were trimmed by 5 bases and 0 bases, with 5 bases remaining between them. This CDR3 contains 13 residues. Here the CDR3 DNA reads TGTGCCAGCAGCACATCCTCTGGAAACACCATATATTTT. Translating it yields CASSTSSGNTIYF.

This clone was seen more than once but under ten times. Here the CDR3 DNA reads TGTGCCAGCAGGGGGACAGTTCATAATCAGCCCCAGCATTTT. This sequence encodes CASRGTVHNQPQHF. The chain links TRBV6-5 to TRBJ1-5; 7 nucleotides align to TRBD1. After removal of 6 bases from V and 4 bases from J, the junction contained 6 bases not matched to a gene. Germline loops: CDR1 MNHEY, CDR2 SVGAGI. CDR3 length equals 14 residues.

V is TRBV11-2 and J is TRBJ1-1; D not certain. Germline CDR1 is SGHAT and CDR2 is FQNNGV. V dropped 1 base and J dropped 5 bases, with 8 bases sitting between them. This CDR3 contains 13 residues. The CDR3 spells CASSLGPRTEAFF. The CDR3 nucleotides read TGTGCCAGCAGCTTAGGGCCTCGTACTGAAGCTTTCTTT.

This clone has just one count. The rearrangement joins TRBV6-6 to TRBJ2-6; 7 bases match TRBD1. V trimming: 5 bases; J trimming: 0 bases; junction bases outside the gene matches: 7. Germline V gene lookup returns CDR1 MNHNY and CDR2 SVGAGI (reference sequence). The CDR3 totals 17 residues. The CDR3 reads CASSPRTGLSGANVLTF. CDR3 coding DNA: TGTGCCAGCAGTCCACGGACAGGTCTCTCTGGGGCCAACGTCCTGACTTTC.

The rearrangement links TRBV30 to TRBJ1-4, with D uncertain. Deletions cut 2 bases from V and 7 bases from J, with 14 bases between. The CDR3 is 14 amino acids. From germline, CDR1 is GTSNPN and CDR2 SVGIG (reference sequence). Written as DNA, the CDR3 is TGTGCCTGGAGTTTCGGCCAGCGTACTGAAAAACTGTTTTTT. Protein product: CAWSFGQRTEKLFF. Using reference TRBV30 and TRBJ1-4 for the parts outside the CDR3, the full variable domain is SQTIHQWPATLVQPVGSPLSLECTVEGTSNPNLYWYRQAAGRGLQLLFYSVGIGQISSEVPQNLSASRPQDRQFILSSKKLLLSDSGFYLCAWSFGQRTEKLFFGSGTQLSVL.

The CDR3 is CASSTPGQGLSGNTIYF. CDR3 nucleotide sequence: TGTGCCAGCAGCACACCGGGACAGGGCCTATCTGGAAACACCATATATTTT. V and J are TRBV21-1 and TRBJ1-3; the table's D call TRBD1 went unverified against the DNA. TRBV21-1 is given as a pseudogene. The CDR3 has 17 amino acids.

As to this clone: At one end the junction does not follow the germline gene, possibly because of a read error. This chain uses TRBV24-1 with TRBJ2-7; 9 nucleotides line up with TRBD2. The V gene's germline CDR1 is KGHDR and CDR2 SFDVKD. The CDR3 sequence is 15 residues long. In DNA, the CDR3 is TGTGCCACGAGTGCGGCGGGAGGGCTCTTGAACGAGCAGTACTTC. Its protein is CATSAAGGLLNEQYF.

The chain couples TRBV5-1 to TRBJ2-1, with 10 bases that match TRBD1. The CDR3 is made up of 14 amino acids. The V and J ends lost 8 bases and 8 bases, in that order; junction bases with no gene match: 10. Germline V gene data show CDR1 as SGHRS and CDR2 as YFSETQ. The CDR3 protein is CASIYGTGDDEQFF. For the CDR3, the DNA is TGCGCCAGTATTTACGGGACAGGGGACGATGAGCAGTTCTTC.

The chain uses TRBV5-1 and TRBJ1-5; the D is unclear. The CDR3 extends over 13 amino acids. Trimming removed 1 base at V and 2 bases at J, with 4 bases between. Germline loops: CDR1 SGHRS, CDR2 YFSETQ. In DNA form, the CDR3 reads TGCGCCAGCAGCTTGTCGGGCAATCAGCCCCAGCATTTT. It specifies CASSLSGNQPQHF.

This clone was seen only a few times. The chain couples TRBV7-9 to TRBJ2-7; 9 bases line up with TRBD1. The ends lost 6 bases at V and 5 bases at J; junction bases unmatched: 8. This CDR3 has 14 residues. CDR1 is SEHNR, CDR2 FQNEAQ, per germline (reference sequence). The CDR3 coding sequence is TGTGCCAGCAGTCAGGGACAGGGAGTCGACGAGCAGTACTTC. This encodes CASSQGQGVDEQYF. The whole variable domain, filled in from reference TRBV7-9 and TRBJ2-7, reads DTGVSQNPRHKITKRGQNVTFRCDPISEHNRLYWYRQTLGQGPEFLTYFQNEAQLEKSRLLSDRFSAERPKGSFSTLEIQRTEQGDSAMYLCASSQGQGVDEQYFGPGTRLTVT.

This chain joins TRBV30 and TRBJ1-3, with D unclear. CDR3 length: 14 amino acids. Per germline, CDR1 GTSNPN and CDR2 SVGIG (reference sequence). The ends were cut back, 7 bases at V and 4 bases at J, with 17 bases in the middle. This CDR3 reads CASDPGSLGNTIYF. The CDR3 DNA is TGTGCCTCAGATCCAGGTAGTTTGGGAAACACCATATATTTT.